This T cell receptor beta chain was retrieved from a study of blood T cell repertoires in COVID-19. Overall study: Sample material is recorded as cDNA or gDNA derived from T cells, B-cell-depleted T cells, or PBMCs.

Authors' data handling: From reference gene primer amplification, estimates of nucleated cell counts were derived. Using immunoSEQ multiplex PCR, the repertoire was profiled, and TCRdb retains in-frame clones only, with some absent. D and trimming come from the DNA, and the V and J calls and clone size come from that table. This table has under 250,000 clones, around 82% appearing once. CDR3 length: 14 residues. CDR1 SEHNR and CDR2 FQNEAQ come from the germline V gene (reference sequence). The V gene lost 2 bases and the J gene lost 1 base, with 5 bases spanning the gap. What was sequenced was peripheral blood. The chain couples TRBV7-9 to TRBJ2-2; maybe TRBD1 (5 bases). The sequence came from a woman in her seventies with acute or convalescent COVID-19. The CDR3 nucleotides read TGTGCCAGCAGCTTACAGGGGAACACCGGGGAGCTGTTTTTT. Amino acid sequence: CASSLQGNTGELFF.